The clone carrying this T cell receptor (beta chain) was seen ten or more times. Its antigen is undetermined. The CDR3 covers 14 residues. Germline V lookup: CDR1 SGHTA, CDR2 FQGNSA. The V gene lost 0 bases and the J gene lost 4 bases, with 8 bases spanning the gap. The data derive from a study of CD8 T cells in ankylosing spondylitis. Quantitative 5'-RACE was performed with molecular barcodes, and it yielded the TCR beta libraries. TCRdb reanalysed the 5' RACE reads using MiXCR and keeps one entry per CDR3 protein. The repertoire has hundreds of thousands of distinct CDR3 sequences, 8% to 9.5% of them found once; the top ten carry approximately 7%. Study conclusions and caveats: Clones linked to disease were reported to show significant enrichment in matched ankylosing spondylitis synovial fluid. Apparently characteristic of ankylosing spondylitis blood was a TCR beta motif (about 8 highly homologous variants). A CD8+ phenotype characterized the disease-linked clones, which were relatively rare in peripheral blood.

The sequenced sample consisted of blood, either unsorted or a sorted T cell fraction (not recorded which). The V and J genes are TRBV7-2 and TRBJ2-3; no definite D call. The TCR was taken from a male donor with ankylosing spondylitis or in good health (not recorded which). The CDR3 sequence: CASSLAHYSDTQYF. The CDR3 DNA follows: TGTGCCAGCAGCTTAGCCCACTACTCAGATACGCAGTATTTT. The full variable domain, in which reference TRBV7-2 and TRBJ2-3 provide the parts outside the CDR3, is GAGVSQSPSNKVTEKGKDVELRCDPISGHTALYWYRQSLGQGLEFLIYFQGNSAPDKSGLPSDRFSAERTGGSVSTLTIQRTQQEDSAVYLCASSLAHYSDTQYFGPGTRLTVL.